The 9 T cell receptor beta chains below all came from one sample that was sequenced in a study of shared clonotypes between healthy human individuals (dated by TCRdb to the early 2020s). Libraries were made using the immunoSEQ multiplex PCR assay. TCRdb re-hosts the immuneACCESS table, in-frame sequences only. Its copies lack some clones; in the studies checked, an unresolved V gene accounts for under half of them, and the cause for the rest is not known. The sample yields hundreds of thousands of clones; around 96% were counted once. Approximately 0.06% of the sample rests with the top ten. Sequencing was done on a sample of naive CD4+ T cells sorted from blood. The meaning of the sample's cell subset or site label: CD45RA+ positively selected. The receptors shown here come from a woman in her twenties or thirties in good health.

This sequence joins TRBV7-9 and TRBJ2-5, with 7 bases aligning to TRBD2. This CDR3 comprises 15 residues. J gave up 9 bases and V 4 bases, and 14 bases lay outside the gene matches. The germline CDR1 and CDR2 sequences are SEHNR and FQNEAQ (reference sequence). The CDR3 sequence: CASSSIKLAPLPQYF. The CDR3 nucleotides read TGTGCCAGCAGCTCGATAAAACTAGCGCCCCTTCCCCAGTACTTC.

The genes are TRBV7-8 and TRBJ2-7, with TRBD2 as a possible D gene (6 bases). Trimming took off 1 base at V and 5 bases at J, with 21 bases between the two ends. The CDR3 is made up of 17 amino acids. From germline, CDR1 is SGHVS and CDR2 FQNEAQ. The CDR3: CASSLVLTGTAMDEQYF. The DNA of the CDR3 is TGTGCCAGCAGCTTAGTCCTTACCGGGACTGCGATGGACGAGCAGTACTTC.

This CDR3 reads CASSLVGQLTGELFF. The CDR3 coding sequence is TGTGCCAGCAGCTTAGTGGGACAGCTCACCGGGGAGCTGTTTTTT. The V call is TRBV7-2, the J call TRBJ2-2, with 7 nucleotides matching TRBD1. After removal of 1 base from V and 4 bases from J, the junction contained 3 bases not matched to a gene. Germline values: CDR1 SGHTA, CDR2 FQGNSA. CDR3 length equals 15 residues.

V gene TRBV28 combines with J gene TRBJ2-2, with a possible D match to TRBD2 (7 bases). This CDR3 region has 18 residues. Germline V gene lookup returns CDR1 MDHEN and CDR2 SYDVKM. V was cut by 3 bases and J by 4 bases, with 21 bases left in between. CDR3 DNA sequence: TGTGCCAGCAGTTTCGGCTGGTTGGGGGGGGCGAGCACCGGGGAGCTGTTTTTT. Its translation is CASSFGWLGGASTGELFF. The entire variable domain, with the rest obtained from reference TRBV28 and TRBJ2-2, is as follows: DVKVTQSSRYLVKRTGEKVFLECVQDMDHENMFWYRQDPGLGLRLIYFSYDVKMKEKGDIPEGYSVSREKKERFSLILESASTNQTSMYLCASSFGWLGGASTGELFFGEGSRLTVL.

This clone was found once. The gene calls are TRBV5-1 and TRBJ1-5; no definite D call. Germline CDR1 reads SGHRS; CDR2 reads YFSETQ. This CDR3 is 14 amino acids long. V lost 1 base and J 6 bases, leaving 11 bases between the germline ends. CDR3 in DNA: TGCGCCAGCAGCTTGATGGAGGGTGCTCAGCCCCAGCATTTT. Residues: CASSLMEGAQPQHF.

The chain employs TRBV7-8 and TRBJ2-2; TRBD2 might be the D (6 bases). Trimming removed 6 bases at V and 4 bases at J, with 18 bases between. Germline V CDR1 and CDR2: SGHVS, FQNEAQ. This CDR3 comprises 16 residues. The CDR3 bases are TGTGCCAGCAGAGGGAGAGCGGGCGCCGGCACCGGGGAGCTGTTTTTT. Translation: CASRGRAGAGTGELFF.

The CDR3 DNA reads TGCAGCGTACCTATGGGTACCTTCTATGGCTACACCTTC. Translating gives CSVPMGTFYGYTF. The chain recombines TRBV29-1 with TRBJ1-2; D gene uncertain. This CDR3 spans 13 amino acids. Germline V gives CDR1 SQVTM, CDR2 ANQGSEA. V was clipped by 6 bases and J by 4 bases, with 15 bases between them.

The chain has TRBV6-5 and TRBJ2-7, with 11 positions matching TRBD2. The CDR3 runs 16 residues. The J segment lost 4 bases and the V segment lost 0 bases, leaving 5 bases of the junction unmatched. Germline V CDR1 and CDR2: MNHEY, SVGAGI. CDR3 sequence: CASSYSLVAGGYEQYF. Here the CDR3 DNA reads TGTGCCAGCAGTTACTCGTTAGTAGCGGGAGGGTACGAGCAGTACTTC.

The rearrangement uses TRBV6-4 and TRBJ2-7, with D tentatively TRBD1 (6 bases). Trimming took 6 bases from V and 0 from J, leaving 15 bases between them. Germline CDR1 reads MRHNA; CDR2 reads SNTAGT. CDR3 length: 15 residues. In DNA form, the CDR3 reads TGTGCCAGCAGGAGGCGACAGGTTCGCTCCTACGAGCAGTACTTC. Protein sequence: CASRRRQVRSYEQYF.